This TCR beta chain came from a study of CD4 T cells in relation to SARS-CoV-2 and coronaviruses. Across the study: TCR beta CDR3s were sequenced after roughly 10-day antigen culture of PBMCs. Controls used an HIV-1 Nef peptide pool or no peptide. The HLA restriction of the shared crossreactive spike epitopes was mapped.

The CDR3 runs 15 residues. Per germline, CDR1 KGHSH and CDR2 LQKENI. V was pared by 0 bases and J by 3 bases, with 11 bases between. Unexposed donor CD4+ T cells date from 2011-2018, before the COVID-19 pandemic. Isolation of CD4+ T cells took place after less than 13 days in culture. Study observations and caveats: Crossreactivity was assessed only for spike protein, not other viral proteins.

Assay used: immunoSEQ multiplex PCR; TCRdb lists only in-frame clones, some missing. The data show 30,000 or so clones, 75% to 80% seen once. For this clone: What it binds is unknown.

Material for sequencing was CD4+ T cells from PBMCs, cultured in vitro. The clonotype was recovered from a human donor in good health. This chain connects TRBV18 to TRBJ2-5; D uncertain. In DNA form, the CDR3 reads TGTGCCAGCTCACCACCGATTTGGGTAGAAGAGACCCAGTACTTC. This sequence encodes CASSPPIWVEETQYF.